This record concerns one TCR beta chain sequence. This CDR3 contains 15 residues. With V trimmed by 0 bases and J by 6 bases, 4 bases remained unmatched. CDR1 is MGHRA and CDR2 is YSYEKL in the germline V gene. The entry originates in a study of technical replicates of blood from a few donors. Libraries were prepared by immunoSEQ multiplex PCR; TCRdb keeps only in-frame clonotypes and omits some of them. The sample shows under 95,000 clones, 85% to 95% of them seen only once. The sequencing sample was made of T cells isolated from PBMCs. The chain carries TRBV4-1 and TRBJ2-5, with 10 bases matching TRBD2. The receptor was derived from a human donor in good health. CDR3 in amino acids: CASSQEDSGGKTQYF. The CDR3 DNA is TGCGCCAGCAGCCAAGAGGATAGCGGGGGGAAGACCCAGTACTTC.